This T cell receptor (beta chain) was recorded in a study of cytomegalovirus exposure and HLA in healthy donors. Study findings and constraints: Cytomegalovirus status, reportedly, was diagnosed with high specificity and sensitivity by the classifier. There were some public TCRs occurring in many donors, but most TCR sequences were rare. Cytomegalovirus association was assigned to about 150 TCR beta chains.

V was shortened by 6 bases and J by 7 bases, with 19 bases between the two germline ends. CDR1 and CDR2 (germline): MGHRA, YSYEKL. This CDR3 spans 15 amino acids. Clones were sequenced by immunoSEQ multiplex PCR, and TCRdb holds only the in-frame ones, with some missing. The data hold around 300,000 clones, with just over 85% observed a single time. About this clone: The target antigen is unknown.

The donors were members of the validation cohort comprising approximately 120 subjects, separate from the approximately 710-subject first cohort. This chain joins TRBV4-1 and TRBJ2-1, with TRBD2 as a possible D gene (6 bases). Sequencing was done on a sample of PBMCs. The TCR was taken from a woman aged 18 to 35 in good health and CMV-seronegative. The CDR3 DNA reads TGCGCCAGCAGACCATCGGGACTCCTCATTAATGAGCAGTTCTTC. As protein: CASRPSGLLINEQFF.